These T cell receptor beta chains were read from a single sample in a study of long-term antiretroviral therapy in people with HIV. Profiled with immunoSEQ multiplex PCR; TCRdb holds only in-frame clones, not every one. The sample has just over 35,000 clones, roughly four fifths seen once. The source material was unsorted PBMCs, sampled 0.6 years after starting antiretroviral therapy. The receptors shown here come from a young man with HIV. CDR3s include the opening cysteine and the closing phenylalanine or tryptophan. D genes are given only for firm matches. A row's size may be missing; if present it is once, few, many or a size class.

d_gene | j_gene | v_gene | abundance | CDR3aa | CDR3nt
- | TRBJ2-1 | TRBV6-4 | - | CASSDSGLPYNEQFF | TGTGCCAGCAGTGACTCGGGACTGCCCTACAATGAGCAGTTCTTC
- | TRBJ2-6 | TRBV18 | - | CASSPVVGTSGANVLTF | TGTGCCAGCTCACCAGTAGTAGGCACCTCTGGGGCCAACGTCCTGACTTTC
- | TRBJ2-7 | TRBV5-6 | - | CASSLVAAGEQYF | TGTGCCAGCAGCTTGGTGGCGGCGGGTGAGCAGTACTTC
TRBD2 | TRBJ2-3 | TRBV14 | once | CASSPTTSSDTQYF | TGTGCCAGCAGCCCCACGACTAGCTCAGATACGCAGTATTTT
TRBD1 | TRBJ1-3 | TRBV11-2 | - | CASSRRGLMGNTIYF | TGTGCCAGCAGCCGCAGGGGGCTAATGGGAAACACCATATATTTT
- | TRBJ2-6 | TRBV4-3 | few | CASSQGLPGANVLTF | TGCGCCAGCAGCCAGGGCCTCCCTGGGGCCAACGTCCTGACTTTC
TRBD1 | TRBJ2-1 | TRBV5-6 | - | CASSFWDRGINLDEQFF | TGTGCCAGCAGCTTCTGGGACAGGGGTATTAATTTGGATGAGCAGTTCTTC
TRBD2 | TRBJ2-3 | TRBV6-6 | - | CASSYLGTSGRDTQYF | TGTGCCAGCAGTTACCTGGGGACTAGCGGGAGAGATACGCAGTATTTT
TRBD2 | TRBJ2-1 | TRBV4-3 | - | CASSQGLAGENEQFF | TGCGCCAGCAGCCAAGGACTAGCGGGAGAGAATGAGCAGTTCTTC
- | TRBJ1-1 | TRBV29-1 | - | CSALSWQGPGREAFF | TGCAGCGCTTTGTCCTGGCAGGGCCCTGGTCGGGAAGCTTTCTTT
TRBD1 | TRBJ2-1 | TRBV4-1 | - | CASSQREQGFHGTYNEQFF | TGCGCCAGCAGCCAAAGGGAACAGGGGTTCCATGGGACCTACAATGAGCAGTTCTTC
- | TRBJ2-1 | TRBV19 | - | CASSPIRGGGLGRTEQFF | TGTGCCAGTAGTCCCATTCGAGGGGGAGGGCTAGGTAGGACTGAGCAGTTCTTC
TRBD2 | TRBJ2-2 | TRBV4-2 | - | CASSPSGSEAGELFF | TGTGCCAGCAGCCCCAGCGGGAGTGAGGCCGGGGAGCTGTTTTTT
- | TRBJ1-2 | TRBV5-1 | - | CASASTSTDYGYTF | TGCGCCAGCGCATCAACTTCGACGGACTATGGCTACACCTTC
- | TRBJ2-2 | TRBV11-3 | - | CASSQAAGVRGELFF | TGTGCCAGCAGCCAAGCAGCAGGCGTGCGCGGGGAGCTGTTTTTT
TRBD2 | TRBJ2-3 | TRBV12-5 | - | CASGLSLAGGFTDTQYF | TGTGCTAGTGGTTTGAGTCTAGCGGGAGGGTTCACAGATACGCAGTATTTT